This T cell receptor beta chain comes out of a study of cytomegalovirus exposure and HLA in healthy donors. Study-level points and caveats: About 87% or about 30% of the time was how often most TCR beta V segments were productive, according to an earlier analysis. The listing of roughly 160 TCR beta chains classed them as cytomegalovirus-associated.

J gave up 4 bases and V 5 bases, and 9 bases lay outside the gene matches. Germline values: CDR1 MNHEY, CDR2 SVGAGI. CDR3 length equals 15 residues. The PCR employed 60 Vbeta primers together with 13 Jbeta primers. Sequencing was performed with immunoSEQ multiplex PCR; in TCRdb, only in-frame clones are kept and a portion is missing. The table lists some 150,000 clones, 70% to 80% of them singletons. Details on this clone: Its antigen is unknown.

The chain joins TRBV6-5 to TRBJ1-1; 8 nucleotides match TRBD1. Sequences were obtained from PBMCs. The clonotype was recovered from a man aged 25 to 40 in good health and CMV-seropositive. CDR3 DNA sequence: TGTGCCAGCAGTGCGGCCGGGACAGGTATCACTGAAGCTTTCTTT. Protein product: CASSAAGTGITEAFF.